This T cell receptor (beta chain) was recovered during a study of T cells in Graves' hyperthyroidism and ophthalmopathy. The TCR beta CDR3 regions underwent amplification using RNA transcripts as the source. Researchers ran a first-round RT-PCR on the TCR CDR3 using the HTBI primer set. One entry per CDR3 protein, called by TCRdb with MiXCR from the multiplex PCR reads. Among some 340,000 distinct CDR3 sequences listed, roughly 13% were seen once. The CDR3 has 16 residues. Germline values: CDR1 WNHNN, CDR2 SYGVQD (reference sequence). V was clipped by 3 bases and J by 5 bases; unmatched bases: 8. The sequencing sample was made of blood. This clonotype was sampled from a middle-aged woman with Graves' ophthalmopathy. V is TRBV10-1 and J is TRBJ2-2; 8 nucleotides agree with TRBD1. The CDR3 DNA is TGCGCCAGCAGTGATTGGGACAGGTCCTCGACCGGGGAGCTGTTTTTT. It specifies CASSDWDRSSTGELFF.